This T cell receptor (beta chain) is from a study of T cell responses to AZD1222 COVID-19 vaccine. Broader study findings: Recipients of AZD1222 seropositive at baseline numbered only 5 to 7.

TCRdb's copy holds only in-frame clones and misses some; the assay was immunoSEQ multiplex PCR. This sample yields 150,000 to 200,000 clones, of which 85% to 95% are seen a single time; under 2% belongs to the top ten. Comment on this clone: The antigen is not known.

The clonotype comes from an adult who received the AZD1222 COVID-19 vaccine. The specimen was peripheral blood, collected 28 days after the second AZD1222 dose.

The CDR3, as DNA: TGTGCCAGCAGTTATTTTGCAGGGGTGGGCACTGAAGCTTTCTTT. Its translation is CASSYFAGVGTEAFF. The chain links TRBV6-2 or TRBV6-3 to TRBJ1-1, with D perhaps matching TRBD1 (6 bases). V shed 3 bases and J shed 4 bases, with 15 bases lying between them. Germline V gene sequence: CDR1 MNHEY, CDR2 SVGEGT. The CDR3 sequence is 15 residues long.